The present entry profiles one TCR beta chain with its context. The antigen remains undetermined. Between the trimmed V and J ends, which lost 5 bases and 4 bases, there was a span of 14 bases. Per the germline V gene, CDR1 is MRHNA and CDR2 is SNTAGT. The CDR3 spans 14 residues. The stimulus was an HIV-1 Gag 15-mer peptide pool, approximately 0.93 ug/peptide/mL. CD40L/CD69 double-negative CD45RO-high memory CD4+ T cells were collected. This sample stems from a study of persistence of HIV-infected CD4 T cells. About the study: Multiple blood draws of up to roughly 200 mL, except two donors with single leukapheresis.

Sequencing used immunoSEQ version 4 in survey mode. The table came from immunoSEQ multiplex PCR; TCRdb's copy has only in-frame clones and leaves some out. The sample includes approximately 65,000 clones, approximately 75% of them seen just once. The chain combines TRBV6-4 with TRBJ1-2; D is perhaps TRBD1 (5 bases). The TCR originated in an adult man with HIV who was CMV-seropositive. Sequencing used CD4+ T cells sorted from PBMCs after approximately 19-hour stimulation, obtained from a patient who received antiretroviral therapy. DNA for the CDR3: TGTGCCAGCAGTTCCGGGACTCCTCCCTATGGCTACACCTTC. Amino acid sequence: CASSSGTPPYGYTF.